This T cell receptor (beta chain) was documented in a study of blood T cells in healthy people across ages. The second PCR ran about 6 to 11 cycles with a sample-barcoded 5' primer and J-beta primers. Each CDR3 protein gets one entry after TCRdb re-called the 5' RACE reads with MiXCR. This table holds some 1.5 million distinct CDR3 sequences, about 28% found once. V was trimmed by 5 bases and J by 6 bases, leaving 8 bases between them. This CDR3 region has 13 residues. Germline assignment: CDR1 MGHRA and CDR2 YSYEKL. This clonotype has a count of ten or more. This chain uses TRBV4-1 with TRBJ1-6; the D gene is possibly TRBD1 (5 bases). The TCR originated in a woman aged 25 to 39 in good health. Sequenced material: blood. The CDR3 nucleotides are TGCGCCAGCAGCGTCAGGGCTAATTCACCCCTCCACTTT. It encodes CASSVRANSPLHF.